Shown below are 4 T cell receptor beta chains from a single sample sequenced in a study of cytomegalovirus exposure and HLA in healthy donors (dated by TCRdb to 2016 to 2017). The library was built by means of the immunoSEQ multiplex PCR assay. A mixture of 60 forward primers for TCR Vbeta segments and 13 reverse primers for TCR Jbeta segments was used in the multiplex PCR. The table was pulled from immuneACCESS by TCRdb, which kept in-frame rearrangements only. Such tables lose some clones; where checked, under half of the loss comes from unresolved V genes, and the rest has no known cause. The sample table records 140,000 or so clones; around 65% of these occur just once. The top ten clones comprise 6.5% of the sample. Sequencing was carried out using PBMCs. The receptors derive from a woman aged 60-70 years in good health and CMV-seronegative.

This sequence joins TRBV5-1 and TRBJ2-6; unclear D gene. V was pared by 3 bases and J by 0 bases, with 7 bases between. CDR3 length equals 15 residues. In germline, CDR1 is SGHRS, CDR2 YFSETQ. The CDR3 sequence: CASSSRSSGANVLTF. CDR3 nucleotides: TGCGCCAGCAGCTCTAGGAGCTCTGGGGCCAACGTCCTGACTTTC.

This clone was recorded a few times. This chain uses TRBV6-5 with TRBJ1-5; 7 bases are a match to TRBD1. The CDR3 sequence is 13 residues long. Germline assignment: CDR1 MNHEY and CDR2 SVGAGI. The J segment lost 10 bases and the V segment lost 2 bases, leaving 5 bases of the junction unmatched. CDR3 nucleotides: TGTGCCAGCAGTTACCAAGGGGGCAGTCCCCAGCATTTT. Translated: CASSYQGGSPQHF.

This clone has a handful of counts. J is TRBJ2-1 and V is TRBV4-2; 8 nucleotides agree with TRBD2. The CDR3 extends over 17 amino acids. V was clipped by 0 bases and J by 4 bases; unmatched bases: 8. Germline V gives CDR1 LGHNA, CDR2 YNFKEQ. The CDR3 region is CASSQDLTGGGYNEQFF. The CDR3 nucleotides read TGTGCCAGCAGCCAAGATCTAACGGGGGGGGGATACAATGAGCAGTTCTTC.

J is TRBJ2-7 and V is TRBV5-4, with 10 bases identical to TRBD2. CDR1 is SGHNT and CDR2 is YYREEE in the germline V gene (reference sequence). V shed 6 bases and J 2 bases; nucleotides not matched to a gene: 2. The CDR3 is 13 residues long. The CDR3 loop reads CASKLAGPYEQYF. The CDR3 DNA reads as TGTGCCAGCAAACTAGCGGGGCCCTACGAGCAGTACTTC.